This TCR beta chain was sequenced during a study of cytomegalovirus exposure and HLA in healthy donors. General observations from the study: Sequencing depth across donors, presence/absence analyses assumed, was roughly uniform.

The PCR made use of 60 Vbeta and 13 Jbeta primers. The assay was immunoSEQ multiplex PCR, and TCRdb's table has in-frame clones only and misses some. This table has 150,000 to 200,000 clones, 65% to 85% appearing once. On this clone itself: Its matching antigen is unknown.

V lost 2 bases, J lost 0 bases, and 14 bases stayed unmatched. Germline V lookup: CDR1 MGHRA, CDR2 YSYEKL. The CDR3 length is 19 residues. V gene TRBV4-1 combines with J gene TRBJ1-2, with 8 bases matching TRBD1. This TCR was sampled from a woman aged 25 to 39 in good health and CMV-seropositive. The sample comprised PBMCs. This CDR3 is CASSQPRQGHPLANYGYTF. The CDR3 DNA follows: TGCGCCAGCAGCCAACCCCGACAGGGGCATCCCCTAGCTAACTATGGCTACACCTTC.